This is a list of T cell receptor beta chains from one sample in a study of T cells in Graves' hyperthyroidism and ophthalmopathy. TCRdb re-analysed the multiplex PCR reads in MiXCR, keeping a single row per CDR3 protein. The sample lists nearly 750,000 distinct CDR3 sequences; 35% were seen once. Sample: blood. All receptors derive from a woman aged 40 to 50 with Graves' hyperthyroidism. Each CDR3 is given with its conserved first and last residue. The D gene is left open where the match is weak. The size field is filled for only some rows; it gives once, few, many or a size class.

D	V	size	J	CDR3	DNA
TRBD1	TRBV10-3	NA	TRBJ2-3	CASSPGQVHTDTQYF	TGTGCCAGCAGCCCGGGACAGGTGCACACAGATACGCAGTATTTT
TRBD2	TRBV20-1	many	TRBJ2-7	CSAGLAGIGEQYF	TGCAGTGCTGGACTAGCGGGAATAGGCGAGCAGTACTTC
NA	TRBV19	few	TRBJ1-1	CAGSGWPPEAFF	TGTGCCGGTAGCGGATGGCCACCTGAAGCTTTCTTT
NA	TRBV2	NA	TRBJ2-1	CASSGDTSYNEQFF	TGTGCCAGCAGCGGGGACACCTCTTACAATGAGCAGTTCTTC
NA	TRBV12-3/TRBV12-4	NA	TRBJ2-7	CASSLVLGHSYEQYF	TGTGCCAGCAGTTTAGTATTGGGACATTCCTACGAGCAGTACTTC
NA	TRBV7-2	few	TRBJ1-5	CASSLWVIGQPQHF	TGTGCCAGCAGCTTATGGGTAATCGGGCAGCCCCAGCATTTT
TRBD1	TRBV6-6	few	TRBJ1-5	CASSPRDRVQPQHF	TGTGCCAGCAGTCCCCGGGACAGGGTGCAGCCCCAGCATTTT
NA	TRBV6-4	NA	TRBJ2-1	CASSDGATRAYNEQFF	TGTGCCAGCAGTGACGGTGCCACCAGGGCGTACAATGAGCAGTTCTTC
NA	TRBV19	few	TRBJ1-5	CASTGDWNSNQPQHF	TGTGCCAGTACCGGTGATTGGAATAGCAATCAGCCCCAGCATTTT
TRBD1	TRBV24-1	NA	TRBJ2-7	CATSAGTGSYEQYF	TGTGCCACCAGTGCCGGGACAGGATCCTACGAGCAGTACTTC
TRBD1	TRBV13	many	TRBJ2-7	CASSLDRGTVEQYF	TGTGCCAGCAGCTTGGACAGGGGGACTGTAGAGCAGTACTTC
TRBD2	TRBV6-6	few	TRBJ2-7	CASTQRAGSSSYEQYF	TGTGCCAGCACACAGCGAGCGGGATCTAGTTCCTACGAGCAGTACTTC
TRBD1	TRBV6-6	few	TRBJ2-7	CASSYPDRVHEQYF	TGTGCCAGCAGTTACCCGGACAGGGTCCACGAGCAGTACTTC
NA	TRBV5-4	few	TRBJ1-2	CASSLVAASKLYGYTF	TGTGCCAGCAGCTTGGTGGCAGCCTCTAAATTATATGGCTACACCTTC
NA	TRBV28	NA	TRBJ2-7	CASSLSVVGIYEQYF	TGTGCCAGCAGTTTGTCCGTAGTAGGTATCTACGAGCAGTACTTC
TRBD1	TRBV7-9	many	TRBJ1-1	CASSLKGAGTEAFF	TGTGCCAGCAGCTTGAAGGGGGCTGGCACTGAAGCTTTCTTT
TRBD1	TRBV7-2	NA	TRBJ1-2	CASSFYRGQGPSYGYTF	TGTGCCAGCAGCTTCTACAGGGGGCAGGGGCCTTCCTATGGCTACACCTTC
NA	TRBV7-9	NA	TRBJ1-1	CASSRTELNTEAFF	TGTGCCAGCAGCCGGACAGAATTGAACACTGAAGCTTTCTTT
NA	TRBV5-1	few	TRBJ1-5	CASSWTYTGPGDQPQHF	TGCGCCAGCAGCTGGACCTATACAGGGCCTGGGGATCAGCCCCAGCATTTT
TRBD1	TRBV25-1	NA	TRBJ2-5	CASSDPGGSPTQYF	TGTGCCAGCAGTGACCCAGGGGGCAGTCCTACCCAGTACTTC
NA	TRBV9	NA	TRBJ2-2	CASSSPGGENTGELFF	TGTGCCAGCAGCTCCCCAGGGGGGGAGAACACCGGGGAGCTGTTTTTT
NA	TRBV7-2	once	TRBJ2-7	CASSSPVWGQGYEQYF	TGTGCCAGCAGCTCGCCGGTGTGGGGGCAGGGTTACGAGCAGTACTTC
NA	TRBV24-1	NA	TRBJ1-2	CATSEGRGDGYTF	TGTGCCACTTCTGAGGGTCGAGGTGATGGCTACACCTTC
TRBD1	TRBV24-1	NA	TRBJ1-5	CATSETGGGDQPQHF	TGTGCCACCAGTGAGACAGGGGGTGGTGATCAGCCCCAGCATTTT
TRBD2	TRBV7-3	few	TRBJ2-2	CASSPAGLAGAPTGELFF	TGTGCCAGCAGCCCCGCCGGACTAGCGGGGGCACCGACCGGGGAGCTGTTTTTT
NA	TRBV5-1	many	TRBJ2-7	CASSTGGPAEYF	TGCGCCAGCAGCACTGGCGGCCCAGCTGAGTACTTC
TRBD1	TRBV2	NA	TRBJ1-5	CASRDSGGKDQPQHF	TGTGCCAGCAGGGATTCAGGGGGCAAGGATCAGCCCCAGCATTTT
NA	TRBV29-1	many	TRBJ2-5	CSPRGLAEETQYF	TGCAGCCCGCGGGGGCTAGCGGAAGAGACCCAGTACTTC
NA	TRBV10-3	NA	TRBJ2-2	CASSPGLYWAGELFF	TGTGCCAGCAGTCCTGGACTCTACTGGGCCGGGGAGCTGTTTTTT
NA	TRBV19	many	TRBJ1-1	CASSMVGAMNTEAFF	TGTGCCAGTAGTATGGTTGGCGCAATGAACACTGAAGCTTTCTTT
NA	TRBV30	NA	TRBJ2-7	CAWRRGTEQYF	TGTGCCTGGAGGAGGGGGACCGAGCAGTACTTC
NA	TRBV4-3	few	TRBJ1-1	CASSQGAGWNEAFF	TGCGCCAGCAGCCAAGGAGCAGGGTGGAATGAAGCTTTCTTT